Sequencing of this TCR beta chain was carried out in a study of CD8 T cells in Susac syndrome. It was with random hexamers that roughly 0.45 to 1 ug RNA was reverse transcribed. It was immunoSEQ multiplex PCR that amplified TCR beta CDR3 across 54 Vbeta and 13 Jbeta. TCRdb reanalysed the immunoSEQ multiplex PCR reads using MiXCR and keeps one entry per CDR3 protein. The repertoire holds around 100,000 distinct CDR3 sequences, with 95% as singletons. The CDR3 is 13 amino acids. Trimming pared 4 bases from V and 7 bases from J, leaving 14 bases between. CDR1 and CDR2 (germline): SQVTM, ANQGSEA. Sequenced sample: CD8+ T cells from PBMCs. This TCR came from a human donor with Susac syndrome. The rearrangement links TRBV29-1 to TRBJ2-1; possible D gene TRBD1, 5 bases. CDR3 sequence: CSVGTRLRNEQFF. The CDR3, as DNA: TGCAGCGTTGGGACACGCCTCAGGAATGAGCAGTTCTTC.